This T cell receptor beta chain was recovered during a study of tumor-infiltrating lymphocytes in localized non-small cell lung cancer. Study summary: Some samples were collected after neoadjuvant chemotherapy; smokers, never-smokers and several histologies were included. Each patient gave resected tumor and non-adjacent uninvolved lung tissue.

Sequencing used immunoSEQ multiplex PCR; TCRdb keeps in-frame clones, though not all of them. Among some 14,000 clones listed, 65% to 75% were seen once. The CDR3 runs to 13 residues. Germline CDR1 and CDR2: SGHRS and YFSETQ. Trimming left V 0 bases short and J 10 bases short, with 12 bases between. The V and J genes are TRBV5-1 and TRBJ2-3; D unresolved. This TCR was recovered from a human donor with non-small cell lung cancer. The sequencing sample was made of uninvolved lung tissue not adjacent to the tumor. For the CDR3, the DNA is TGCGCCAGCAGCTTGGATTTGGGCGGAGCGCAGTATTTT. Its translation: CASSLDLGGAQYF.